This T cell receptor (beta chain) was identified during a study of chronic HIV infection and antiretroviral therapy. Unmatched junction bases numbered 15, after V lost 7 bases and J lost 3 bases. The CDR3 covers 17 residues. CDR1 and CDR2 from the germline V gene are LGHDT and YNNKEL (reference sequence). TCRdb reprocessed the 5' RACE reads via MiXCR and lists one record per CDR3 protein. The sample shows 39,000 or so distinct CDR3 sequences, 8% to 10% of them seen only once. This clonotype has at least ten counts. This receptor was obtained from an adult who had HIV and had not received antiretroviral therapy, or was an uninfected healthy control (not recorded which). Sequencing was performed on peripheral blood. The chain is built from TRBV3-1 and TRBJ2-3, with TRBD2 matching over 8 bases. The CDR3 loop reads CASTLTRGAGVTDTQYF. The CDR3 DNA follows: TGTGCCAGCACGCTTACCCGGGGAGCGGGAGTAACAGATACGCAGTATTTT.